A single sample is the source of the 14 T cell receptor beta chains below, sequenced in a study of blood T cell repertoires in COVID-19 (dated by TCRdb to 2019 to 2021). Library method: the immunoSEQ multiplex PCR assay. In its TCRdb copy, this immuneACCESS table keeps in-frame sequences only and misses some clones. Where compared with another copy, unresolved V genes explain less than half of these, and the others have no known cause. This sample lists about 120,000 clones; about 88% were detected once. The ten largest make up 8% to 8.5% of the sample. What was sequenced was peripheral blood. These receptors originate from an older woman who had recovered from COVID-19.

This clone came up a few times. V usage is TRBV7-6 and J usage is TRBJ2-2; 8 bases fit TRBD1. The length of the CDR3 is 17 residues. Germline V gene lookup returns CDR1 SGHVS and CDR2 FNYEAQ. V trimming: 6 bases; J trimming: 2 bases; junction bases outside the gene matches: 11. CDR3 protein: CASRLIQGVINTGELFF. The CDR3 DNA is TGTGCCAGCAGGCTGATACAGGGGGTGATTAACACCGGGGAGCTGTTTTTT.

The chain links TRBV28 to TRBJ1-2; TRBD1 agrees at 10 bases. Germline trimming cut 3 bases from V and 8 bases from J; bases unmatched to any gene: 9. Germline V lookup: CDR1 MDHEN, CDR2 SYDVKM. The CDR3 runs 15 residues. CDR3: CASSFSGTGVGGYTF. In DNA form, the CDR3 reads TGTGCCAGCAGTTTCTCCGGGACAGGGGTGGGCGGCTACACCTTC.

The chain has TRBV20-1 and TRBJ2-7; 9 nucleotides agree with TRBD1. Looked up from germline, CDR1 is DFQATT and CDR2 is SNEGSKA (reference sequence). The CDR3 has 14 residues. V shed 3 bases, J shed 5 bases, and the junction held 8 bases outside the gene matches. CDR3 bases: TGCAGTGCTAGTGTACAGGGGGCGGGACACGAGCAGTACTTC. It encodes CSASVQGAGHEQYF.

The V gene is TRBV2, the J gene TRBJ1-4; D not resolved. Trimming removed 6 bases from V and 13 bases from J, with 15 bases in between. This CDR3 comprises 12 residues. The V gene's germline CDR1 is SNHLY and CDR2 FYNNEI. CDR3 bases: TGTGCCAGCAGCACAACGGGGAGGCCACTGTTTTTT. Translated: CASSTTGRPLFF.

The chain couples TRBV29-1 to TRBJ2-7, with a tentative D call TRBD2 (6 bases). CDR1 SQVTM and CDR2 ANQGSEA come from the germline V gene. The CDR3 is 15 residues long. V was clipped by 6 bases and J by 5 bases, with 23 bases between them. As DNA, the CDR3 is TGCAGCGTGGGACTGAGACTAACCCTGGGGAACGAGCAGTACTTC. Protein product: CSVGLRLTLGNEQYF.

The chain carries TRBV7-9 and TRBJ2-1; possibly TRBD1 for D (6 bases). Per germline, CDR1 SEHNR and CDR2 FQNEAQ (reference sequence). The CDR3 loop spans 14 amino acids. V was cut by 10 bases and J by 0 bases, with 13 bases left in between. The DNA of the CDR3 is TGTGCCACACAAGGGGGAAGCTCCTACAATGAGCAGTTCTTC. This encodes CATQGGSSYNEQFF.

The chain links TRBV27 to TRBJ1-2; D might be TRBD1 (6 bases). CDR1 and CDR2 (germline): MNHEY, SMNVEV (reference sequence). V lost 5 bases and J lost 4, with 17 bases in between. This CDR3 is built from 15 residues. The CDR3 coding sequence is TGTGCCAGCAGTCCCGAGACAGGAGTAGGCTATGGCTACACCTTC. Translation gives CASSPETGVGYGYTF.

The V call is TRBV10-3, the J call TRBJ1-5; D is ambiguous. V was cut by 10 bases and J by 4 bases, with 14 bases left in between. The length of the CDR3 is 13 residues. Germline CDR1 ENHRY, CDR2 SYGVKD. The CDR3 sequence: CASKGSGNQPQHF. The CDR3 bases are TGTGCCAGCAAAGGGTCGGGGAATCAGCCCCAGCATTTT.

The V gene is TRBV5-1, the J gene TRBJ1-4; D is unresolved. The ends were cut back, 3 bases at V and 3 bases at J, with 12 bases in the middle. The CDR3 runs to 15 residues. The germline V gene has CDR1 SGHRS and CDR2 YFSETQ. This CDR3 reads CASSSREEPNEKLFF. The CDR3 bases are TGCGCCAGCAGCTCGCGAGAAGAACCTAATGAAAAACTGTTTTTT.

The chain couples TRBV7-2 to TRBJ1-2; TRBD1 aligns across 9 bases. V dropped 2 bases and J dropped 8; count of bases not matched to a gene: 3. In germline, CDR1 is SGHTA, CDR2 FQGNSA. CDR3 size: 13 residues. CDR3 region: CASSLHRGQGYTF. CDR3 coding DNA: TGTGCCAGCAGCTTACACAGGGGGCAGGGCTACACCTTC. Full variable domain (missing parts from reference TRBV7-2 and TRBJ1-2): GAGVSQSPSNKVTEKGKDVELRCDPISGHTALYWYRQSLGQGLEFLIYFQGNSAPDKSGLPSDRFSAERTGGSVSTLTIQRTQQEDSAVYLCASSLHRGQGYTFGSGTRLTVV.

This clone was picked up many times. The chain links TRBV7-9 to TRBJ1-5, with 7 bases lining up with TRBD1. The CDR3 covers 15 residues. Per the germline V gene, CDR1 is SEHNR and CDR2 is FQNEAQ (reference sequence). V dropped 1 base and J dropped 10; count of bases not matched to a gene: 10. The CDR3 sequence is CASSLGVQGVDPQHF. DNA for the CDR3: TGTGCCAGCAGCTTAGGGGTTCAGGGGGTAGATCCCCAGCATTTT.

V usage is TRBV18 and J usage is TRBJ2-7, with TRBD1 matching over 8 bases. CDR1 and CDR2 (germline): KGHSH, LQKENI. The V gene end was trimmed by 2 bases and the J gene end by 2 bases; junction bases not matched to a gene: 2. The CDR3 contains 14 residues. The CDR3 protein is CASSPSRGPYEQYF. CDR3 sequence (DNA): TGTGCCAGCTCACCATCCAGGGGGCCCTACGAGCAGTACTTC.

V usage is TRBV28 and J usage is TRBJ2-1, with 10 nucleotides matching TRBD2. CDR1 is MDHEN and CDR2 is SYDVKM in the germline V gene. J lost 0 bases, V lost 7 bases, and 6 bases had no gene match. The CDR3 totals 16 residues. The CDR3 DNA sequence: TGTGCCAGCATAAGCGGGGGGGGGAGCTCCTACAATGAGCAGTTCTTC. Amino acid sequence: CASISGGGSSYNEQFF.

The chain carries TRBV27 and TRBJ2-7, with 9 nucleotides matching TRBD2. Trimming cost V 5 bases and J 8 bases; bases outside gene matches: 13. Germline CDR1 MNHEY, CDR2 SMNVEV (reference sequence). The CDR3 runs 15 residues. CDR3 amino acids: CASSRTTSGPFKQYF. The DNA of the CDR3 is TGTGCCAGCAGTCGAACAACTAGCGGGCCTTTCAAGCAGTACTTC.